Each of the 19 T cell receptor beta chains below was sequenced from the same sample in a study of OX40 agonist ivuxolimab in advanced cancers. Sequencing was performed with immunoSEQ multiplex PCR; in TCRdb, only in-frame clones are kept and a portion is missing. The sample holds roughly 80,000 clones, roughly 80% seen once. Sample: CD4+ or CD8+ T cells sorted from blood, taken in a trial of the OX40 agonist ivuxolimab. The receptors here all came from an adult with an advanced solid tumor such as melanoma, head and neck, liver or kidney cancer.

This clone is a singleton in its sample. The chain joins TRBV6-1 to TRBJ1-1, with a possible D match to TRBD1 (6 bases). The CDR3 runs 15 residues. Germline V gene data show CDR1 as MNHNS and CDR2 as SASEGT. V lost 4 bases and J 0 bases, leaving 12 bases between the germline ends. Written as DNA, the CDR3 is TGTGCCAGCAGTGGACGACAGGTTCTGAACACTGAAGCTTTCTTT. It is translated as CASSGRQVLNTEAFF.

This clone was recorded once. This chain uses TRBV11-3 with TRBJ2-5; TRBD2 matches 7 bases. V shed 3 bases, J shed 2 bases, and the junction held 6 bases outside the gene matches. The germline V gene encodes CDR1 SGHNT and CDR2 YENEEA. There are 15 residues in the CDR3. This chain's CDR3 is CASSLPEGGQETQYF. The CDR3, as DNA: TGTGCCAGCAGCTTGCCTGAGGGAGGGCAAGAGACCCAGTACTTC.

Concerning this clone itself: At the DNA level, this CDR3 is encoded by other sequences in the same sample as well. The J gene is TRBJ2-1, the V gene TRBV9; D possibly corresponds to TRBD1 (6 bases). V was trimmed by 3 bases and J by 3 bases, leaving 7 bases between them. Germline loops: CDR1 SGDLS, CDR2 YYNGEE. The CDR3 is 13 amino acids. CDR3 in DNA: TGTGCCAGCAGCGCGGACAGCTACAATGAGCAGTTCTTC. Its protein product is CASSADSYNEQFF. The variable domain in full, with the rest retrieved from reference TRBV9 and TRBJ2-1, is DSGVTQTPKHLITATGQRVTLRCSPRSGDLSVYWYQQSLDQGLQFLIQYYNGEERAKGNILERFSAQQFPDLHSELNLSSLELGDSALYFCASSADSYNEQFFGPGTRLTVL.

The J gene is TRBJ2-1, the V gene TRBV30; D is uncertain. CDR3 length: 15 amino acids. Germline V gene lookup returns CDR1 GTSNPN and CDR2 SVGIG (reference sequence). Trimming stripped 2 bases from V and 4 bases from J, with 15 bases between. CDR3 DNA: TGTGCCTGGAGTAGAAAGGTAACGCAGTACAATGAGCAGTTCTTC. Translation gives CAWSRKVTQYNEQFF.

The V and J genes are TRBV29-1 and TRBJ1-2; D remains ambiguous. This CDR3 contains 13 residues. The germline V gene encodes CDR1 SQVTM and CDR2 ANQGSEA. The V end was cut by 4 bases, the J end by 2 bases, with 11 bases between. CDR3 nucleotide sequence: TGCAGCGTTGGACCAGGACCCAACTATGGCTACACCTTC. Encoded protein: CSVGPGPNYGYTF.

This clone was seen only once. Other DNA sequences in this sample translate to the same CDR3. The rearrangement joins TRBV18 to TRBJ2-7; D is perhaps TRBD1 (5 bases). The CDR3 sequence is 14 residues long. The germline CDR1 and CDR2 sequences are KGHSH and LQKENI. V lost 2 bases and J 0 bases, leaving 8 bases between the germline ends. CDR3 DNA: TGTGCCAGCTCACCATCAGGGCGCTCCTACGAGCAGTACTTC. Amino acids: CASSPSGRSYEQYF.

The table lists this clone with a count of one. This chain joins TRBV28 and TRBJ2-2, with TRBD1 identical over 7 bases. CDR3 length: 15 residues. After removal of 2 bases from V and 4 bases from J, the junction contained 4 bases not matched to a gene. CDR1 is MDHEN, CDR2 SYDVKM, per germline. DNA of the CDR3: TGTGCCAGCAGTTTAGTAAGGGGGCGCACCGGGGAGCTGTTTTTT. Amino acids: CASSLVRGRTGELFF.

In its sample, this clone was seen a few times. This chain uses TRBV7-2 with TRBJ2-5; D might be TRBD1 (6 bases). Germline assignment: CDR1 SGHTA and CDR2 FQGNSA. The CDR3 extends over 14 amino acids. Trimming took 6 bases from V and 5 from J, leaving 16 bases between them. CDR3 coding DNA: TGTGCCAGCAGGGGACATCCCAGGTGGGAGACCCAGTACTTC. Its translation: CASRGHPRWETQYF.

This CDR3 reads CASSRDRSNTEAFF. The CDR3 DNA is TGTGCCAGCAGCCGAGATCGCTCGAACACTGAAGCTTTCTTT. This chain uses TRBV4-2 with TRBJ1-1, with unresolved D. The CDR3 is 14 residues long. In germline, CDR1 is LGHNA, CDR2 YNFKEQ. Trimming cost V 4 bases and J 1 base, with 10 bases left between them.

V gene TRBV2 combines with J gene TRBJ1-6; TRBD1 is a possible D gene (5 bases). The CDR3 spans 15 residues. Deletions cut 1 base from V and 4 bases from J, with 8 bases between. Germline CDR1 reads SNHLY; CDR2 reads FYNNEI. The CDR3 DNA sequence: TGTGCCAGCAGTGAAGGCTCAGGGTATAATTCACCCCTCCACTTT. Encoded protein: CASSEGSGYNSPLHF.

This rearrangement joins TRBV27 to TRBJ2-3; no clear D. V was shortened by 6 bases and J by 0 bases, with 7 bases between the two germline ends. Germline-derived CDR1 and CDR2 are MNHEY and SMNVEV (reference sequence). This CDR3 region has 13 residues. DNA of the CDR3: TGTGCCAGCAGCTCAGTCAGCACAGATACGCAGTATTTT. It codes for CASSSVSTDTQYF.

The chain recombines TRBV5-4 with TRBJ1-1; TRBD1 might be the D (6 bases). The ends were cut back, 0 bases at V and 1 base at J, with 7 bases in the middle. From germline, CDR1 is SGHNT and CDR2 YYREEE (reference sequence). This CDR3 region has 14 residues. CDR3 region: CASSLARGNTEAFF. The CDR3 DNA sequence: TGTGCCAGCAGCTTGGCCAGGGGGAACACTGAAGCTTTCTTT.

The CDR3, as DNA: TGTGCCAGCTCCCCCAACACCGCGAACACTGAAGCTTTCTTT. Translating it yields CASSPNTANTEAFF. This chain links TRBV18 with TRBJ1-1; D is ambiguous. V was shortened by 6 bases and J by 1 base, with 12 bases between the two germline ends. CDR1 and CDR2 (germline): KGHSH, LQKENI. The CDR3 extends over 14 amino acids.

This chain uses TRBV29-1 with TRBJ2-7, with 8 bases that match TRBD2. The CDR3 spans 13 residues. Germline V CDR1 and CDR2: SQVTM, ANQGSEA. V shed 5 bases, J shed 2 bases, and the junction held 5 bases outside the gene matches. The CDR3 loop is CSVYGAGAYEQYF. CDR3 nucleotides: TGCAGCGTTTATGGAGCGGGGGCCTACGAGCAGTACTTC.

The gene calls are TRBV30 and TRBJ2-7, with a possible D match to TRBD1 (6 bases). There are 13 residues in the CDR3. Germline V gene sequence: CDR1 GTSNPN, CDR2 SVGIG (reference sequence). Trimming took off 2 bases at V and 2 bases at J, with 10 bases between the two ends. The CDR3, as DNA: TGTGCCTGGAGTTTGGGGGCAACCTACGAGCAGTACTTC. This codes for CAWSLGATYEQYF.

The chain employs TRBV12-5 and TRBJ2-2; 7 nucleotides match TRBD1. Germline V lookup: CDR1 LGHNT, CDR2 FRNRAP. V trimming: 9 bases; J trimming: 0 bases; junction bases outside the gene matches: 4. This CDR3 is 14 amino acids long. The CDR3 loop reads CASADRANTGELFF. DNA for the CDR3: TGTGCTAGCGCAGACAGGGCGAACACCGGGGAGCTGTTTTTT.

V is TRBV5-1 and J is TRBJ2-1; D unresolved. The CDR3 extends over 17 amino acids. Trimming cost V 0 bases and J 2 bases, with 15 bases left between them. The germline gives CDR1 SGHRS, CDR2 YFSETQ. The CDR3 sequence is CASSLVGGESTYNEQFF. For the CDR3, the DNA is TGCGCCAGCAGCTTGGTCGGCGGAGAGTCAACCTACAATGAGCAGTTCTTC.

CDR3 nucleotides: TGCGCCAGCCAGCCTTGGATAAACTACAATGAGCAGTTCTTC. This codes for CASQPWINYNEQFF. This rearrangement joins TRBV5-1 to TRBJ2-1, with D uncertain. The V end lost 7 bases, the J end lost 3 bases, and 14 bases lay between the germline ends. The CDR3 length is 14 residues. The germline gives CDR1 SGHRS, CDR2 YFSETQ. Combining the CDR3 with reference TRBV5-1 and TRBJ2-1 gives the whole variable domain KAGVTQTPRYLIKTRGQQVTLSCSPISGHRSVSWYQQTPGQGLQFLFEYFSETQRNKGNFPGRFSGRQFSNSRSEMNVSTLELGDSALYLCASQPWINYNEQFFGPGTRLTVL.

The chain links TRBV9 to TRBJ1-1; D is possibly TRBD1 (5 bases). CDR1 and CDR2 from the germline V gene are SGDLS and YYNGEE. CDR3 length: 15 residues. Trimming took 8 bases from V and 8 from J, leaving 25 bases between them. CDR3 amino acids: CASRKLGAGWGEAFF. CDR3 bases: TGTGCCAGTAGGAAACTAGGGGCCGGTTGGGGGGAAGCTTTCTTT. The full variable domain, rest sourced from reference TRBV9 and TRBJ1-1, is DSGVTQTPKHLITATGQRVTLRCSPRSGDLSVYWYQQSLDQGLQFLIQYYNGEERAKGNILERFSAQQFPDLHSELNLSSLELGDSALYFCASRKLGAGWGEAFFGQGTRLTVV.